This T cell receptor (beta chain) was profiled in a study of neurological immune-mediated disorders. Overall study findings and caveats: When the repertoires were sorted by phylogenetic grouping, those of 18 of 34 multiple sclerosis patients ended up in one related-CDR3 cluster, a possible signature.

This CDR3 has 14 residues. Germline CDR1 DFQATT, CDR2 SNEGSKA (reference sequence). Trimming cost V 5 bases and J 2 bases; bases outside gene matches: 2. Turning to this clonotype: Its antigen is undetermined.

A single run covered 15-18 subjects with over 190 million TCR-beta sequences. TCRdb reanalysed the 5' RACE reads using MiXCR and keeps one entry per CDR3 protein. The data show more than 20,000 distinct CDR3 sequences, over 2% seen once. J is TRBJ2-1 and V is TRBV20-1; 11 positions agree with TRBD2. Sequenced input: PBMCs. This TCR derives from a woman in her 50s with multiple sclerosis. DNA of the CDR3: TGCAGTGCTGAGACTAGCGGGACCTACAATGAGCAGTTCTTC. It specifies CSAETSGTYNEQFF.